The 17 T cell receptor beta chains listed next were all sequenced from one sample in a study of blood T cell repertoires in COVID-19. The table came from immunoSEQ multiplex PCR; TCRdb's copy has only in-frame clones and leaves some out. The sample contains some 68,000 clones, over 75% of which appear only once. Sequencing input: peripheral blood. These receptors were collected from a man aged 50 or older with acute or convalescent COVID-19.

V usage is TRBV6-2 or TRBV6-3 and J usage is TRBJ2-7; TRBD1 matches 10 bases. The CDR3 contains 17 residues. V was pared by 2 bases and J by 9 bases, with 16 bases of the junction left unmatched. Germline lookup yields CDR1 MNHEY and CDR2 SVGEGT. CDR3 bases: TGTGCCAGCAGTTACGCCTCCCTGGGGGGGACAGGGGCGGTGCAGTACTTC. Translation gives CASSYASLGGTGAVQYF.

The chain links TRBV6-5 to TRBJ2-7; the match to TRBD1 covers 9 bases. Germline trimming cut 6 bases from V and 3 bases from J; bases unmatched to any gene: 9. The length of the CDR3 is 15 residues. The germline CDR1 and CDR2 sequences are MNHEY and SVGAGI. CDR3 in DNA: TGTGCCAGCAGGTCTCCGGGACAGGGTGTCTACGAGCAGTACGTC. This sequence encodes CASRSPGQGVYEQYV.

The genes are TRBV2 and TRBJ1-6; D may be TRBD1 (5 bases). V was clipped by 6 bases and J by 9 bases, with 24 bases between them. The CDR3 length is 17 residues. Per germline, CDR1 SNHLY and CDR2 FYNNEI. This CDR3 is CASSEIPPGGSPSPLHF. The CDR3 region has the DNA TGTGCCAGCAGCGAAATACCCCCGGGGGGATCTCCTTCACCCCTCCACTTT. Using reference TRBV2 and TRBJ1-6 for the parts outside the CDR3, the full variable domain is EPEVTQTPSHQVTQMGQEVILRCVPISNHLYFYWYRQILGQKVEFLVSFYNNEISEKSEIFDDQFSVERPDGSNFTLKIRSTKLEDSAMYFCASSEIPPGGSPSPLHFGNGTRLTVT.

The gene calls are TRBV9 and TRBJ2-1, with D unresolved. Germline V gene data show CDR1 as SGDLS and CDR2 as YYNGEE. The CDR3 sequence is 14 residues long. V was clipped by 0 bases and J by 7 bases, with 11 bases between them. CDR3 residues: CASSVDVGVNEQFF. CDR3 bases: TGTGCCAGCAGCGTAGACGTCGGAGTGAATGAGCAGTTCTTC.

As to this clone: The junction does not match germline at one end; this may be a read error. The chain is built from TRBV11-2 and TRBJ2-3, with 8 bases that match TRBD1. The length of the CDR3 is 11 residues. Germline V gene lookup returns CDR1 SGHAT and CDR2 FQNNGV. The CDR3 coding sequence is TGTGCCAGCAGCGCAGGGGGCGCAGGGCATTTT. Its protein product is CASSAGGAGHF. The full variable domain, in which reference TRBV11-2 and TRBJ2-3 provide the parts outside the CDR3, is EAGVAQSPRYKIIEKRQSVAFWCNPISGHATLYWYQQILGQGPKLLIQFQNNGVVDDSQLPKDRFSAERLKGVDSTLKIQPAKLEDSAVYLCASSAGGAGHFGPGTRLTVL.

The V gene is TRBV6-5, the J gene TRBJ2-3, with 7 bases matching TRBD1. Germline V gives CDR1 MNHEY, CDR2 SVGAGI. The CDR3 loop spans 14 amino acids. V lost 6 bases, J lost 2 bases, and 5 bases stayed unmatched. This CDR3 reads CASSPGQNTDTQYF. CDR3 nucleotide sequence: TGTGCCAGCAGCCCGGGACAGAACACAGATACGCAGTATTTT.

The rearrangement links TRBV11-2 to TRBJ1-6; the D gene is possibly TRBD1 (6 bases). Trimming removed 5 bases from V and 6 bases from J, with 11 bases in between. The germline V gene encodes CDR1 SGHAT and CDR2 FQNNGV. CDR3 size: 14 residues. This CDR3 reads CASSPRGANSPLHF. In nucleotides, the CDR3 is TGTGCCAGCAGCCCCCGGGGGGCTAATTCACCCCTCCACTTT.

V gene TRBV15 combines with J gene TRBJ1-1; 7 bases align to TRBD1. This CDR3 has 15 amino acids. V trimming: 0 bases; J trimming: 8 bases; junction bases outside the gene matches: 9. Germline CDR1 is LNHNV and CDR2 is YYDKDF (reference sequence). CDR3 residues: CATSREPTWTGEAFF. DNA of the CDR3: TGTGCCACCAGCAGAGAACCGACATGGACAGGAGAAGCTTTCTTT.

This clone was picked up one time. The V gene is TRBV5-5, the J gene TRBJ2-7; 9 nucleotides match TRBD1. With 4 bases clipped from V and 2 bases from J, the junction kept 7 bases outside the gene matches. Per the germline V gene, CDR1 is SGHKS and CDR2 is YYEKEE (reference sequence). The CDR3 covers 15 residues. The CDR3 bases are TGTGCCAGCAGCAAAGCACAGGGGGCCCCCTACGAGCAGTACTTC. It is translated as CASSKAQGAPYEQYF.

The chain has TRBV18 and TRBJ2-1; TRBD2 aligns across 14 bases. V lost 3 bases to trimming and J lost 9 bases; unmatched junction nucleotides: 10. CDR1 is KGHSH, CDR2 LQKENI, per germline. This CDR3 is built from 17 residues. CDR3 residues: CASSPFGLAGGRGEQFF. Here the CDR3 DNA reads TGTGCCAGCTCACCCTTCGGACTAGCGGGAGGCCGAGGTGAGCAGTTCTTC.

V usage is TRBV7-6 and J usage is TRBJ2-4, with D possibly matching TRBD2 (6 bases). This CDR3 is 14 amino acids long. The germline V and J ends were trimmed by 5 bases and 6 bases, with 14 bases remaining between them. The V gene's germline CDR1 is SGHVS and CDR2 FNYEAQ. DNA of the CDR3: TGTGCCAGCAGCCCTGCCGGGGGAATAAACATTCAGTACTTC. It translates to CASSPAGGINIQYF. Complete variable domain (other parts from reference TRBV7-6 and TRBJ2-4): GAGVSQSPRYKVTKRGQDVALRCDPISGHVSLYWYRQALGQGPEFLTYFNYEAQQDKSGLPNDRFSAERPEGSISTLTIQRTEQRDSAMYRCASSPAGGINIQYFGAGTRLSVL.

The rearrangement uses TRBV28 and TRBJ1-5; D possibly corresponds to TRBD1 (6 bases). CDR1 is MDHEN, CDR2 SYDVKM, per germline. With 7 bases removed from V and 5 bases from J, the gap between germline ends came to 18 bases. The CDR3 contains 15 residues. The CDR3 DNA follows: TGTGCCAGCACCTCCGGGGTGGACAGTTATCAGCCCCAGCATTTT. Its protein is CASTSGVDSYQPQHF.

The rearrangement links TRBV2 to TRBJ2-5; 11 bases align to TRBD2. V lost 2 bases and J lost 5; bases outside the gene matches: 10. CDR3 size: 17 residues. Germline V lookup: CDR1 SNHLY, CDR2 FYNNEI. The chain's CDR3 is CASSESGLAGGRETQYF. The DNA for the CDR3 is TGTGCCAGCAGTGAATCGGGTCTAGCGGGAGGTCGGGAGACCCAGTACTTC.

This clone was detected only a few times. The gene calls are TRBV14 and TRBJ1-6; D may be TRBD1 (5 bases). V was cut by 1 base and J by 6 bases, with 10 bases left in between. CDR3 length: 15 residues. Germline CDR1 is SGHDN and CDR2 is FVKESK. The CDR3 DNA follows: TGTGCCAGCAGCCAAGCAGGGTTTGCTAATTCACCCCTCCACTTT. It is translated as CASSQAGFANSPLHF.

This clone showed up just a few times. Here the CDR3 DNA reads TGTGCCAGCAGTTACAATGGCGGCTACACCTTC. This sequence encodes CASSYNGGYTF. This rearrangement joins TRBV12-3 or TRBV12-4 to TRBJ1-2; D is ambiguous. The CDR3 contains 11 residues. Trimming stripped 4 bases from V and 8 bases from J, with 8 bases between.

The sample holds one count of this clone. CDR3 residues: CASSLELNTEAFF. For the CDR3, the DNA is TGTGCCAGCAGTTTGGAGTTGAACACTGAAGCTTTCTTT. The rearrangement links TRBV12-3 or TRBV12-4 to TRBJ1-1; D is undetermined. V lost 3 bases and J 0 bases, leaving 5 bases between the germline ends. The CDR3 has 13 amino acids.

CDR3 amino acids: CASSLVSAGNTIYF. CDR3 sequence (DNA): TGTGCCAGCAGCTTAGTGAGTGCTGGAAACACCATATATTTT. V gene TRBV7-9 combines with J gene TRBJ1-3; no firm D call. Germline CDR1 SEHNR, CDR2 FQNEAQ (reference sequence). V dropped 1 base and J dropped 2 bases, with 6 bases sitting between them. The CDR3 covers 14 residues.